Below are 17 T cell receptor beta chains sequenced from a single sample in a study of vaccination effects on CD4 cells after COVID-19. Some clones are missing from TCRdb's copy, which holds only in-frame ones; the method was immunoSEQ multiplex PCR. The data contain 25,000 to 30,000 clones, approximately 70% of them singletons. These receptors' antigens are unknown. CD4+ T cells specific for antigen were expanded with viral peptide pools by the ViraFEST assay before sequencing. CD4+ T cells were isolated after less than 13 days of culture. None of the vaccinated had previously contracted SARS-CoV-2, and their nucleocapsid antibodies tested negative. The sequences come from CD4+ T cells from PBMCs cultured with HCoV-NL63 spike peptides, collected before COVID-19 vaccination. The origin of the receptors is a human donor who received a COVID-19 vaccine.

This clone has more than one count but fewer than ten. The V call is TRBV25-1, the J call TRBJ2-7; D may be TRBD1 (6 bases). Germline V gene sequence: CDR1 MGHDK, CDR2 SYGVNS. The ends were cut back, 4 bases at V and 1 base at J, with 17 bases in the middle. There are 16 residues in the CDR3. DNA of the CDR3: TGTGCCAGCAGTGGCCCCGCCGGGACACCGTCCTACGAGCAGTACTTC. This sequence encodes CASSGPAGTPSYEQYF.

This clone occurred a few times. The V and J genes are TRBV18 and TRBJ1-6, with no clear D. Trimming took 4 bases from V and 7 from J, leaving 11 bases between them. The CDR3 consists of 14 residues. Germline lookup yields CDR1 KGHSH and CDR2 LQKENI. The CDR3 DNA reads TGTGCCAGCTCACTACCGATTGGGAATTCACCCCTCCACTTT. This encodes CASSLPIGNSPLHF.

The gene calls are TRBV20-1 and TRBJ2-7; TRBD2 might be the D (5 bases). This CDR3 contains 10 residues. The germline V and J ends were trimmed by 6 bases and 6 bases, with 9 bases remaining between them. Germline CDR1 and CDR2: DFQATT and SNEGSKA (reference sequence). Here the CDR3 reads CSAGVAEQYF. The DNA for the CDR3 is TGCAGTGCGGGAGTCGCCGAGCAGTACTTC.

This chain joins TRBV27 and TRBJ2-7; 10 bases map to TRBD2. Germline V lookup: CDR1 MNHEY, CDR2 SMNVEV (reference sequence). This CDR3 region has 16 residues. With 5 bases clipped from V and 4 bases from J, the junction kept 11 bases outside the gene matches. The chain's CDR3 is CASSPRLSGGGYEQYF. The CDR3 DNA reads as TGTGCCAGCAGTCCCCGCCTAAGCGGGGGGGGTTACGAGCAGTACTTC.

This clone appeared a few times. Here the CDR3 DNA reads TGTGCCAGCAGCTTAATGGGACTAGTGGGCACAGATACGCAGTATTTT. It translates to CASSLMGLVGTDTQYF. V and J are TRBV7-3 and TRBJ2-3; 8 bases line up with TRBD2. Looked up from germline, CDR1 is SGHTA and CDR2 is FQGTGA. The length of the CDR3 is 16 residues. Unmatched junction bases numbered 4, after V lost 1 base and J lost 1 base.

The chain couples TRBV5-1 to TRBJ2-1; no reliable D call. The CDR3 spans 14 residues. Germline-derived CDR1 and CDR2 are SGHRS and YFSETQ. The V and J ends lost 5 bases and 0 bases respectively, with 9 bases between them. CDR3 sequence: CASRDGSSYNEQFF. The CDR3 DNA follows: TGCGCCAGCAGAGACGGCAGCTCCTACAATGAGCAGTTCTTC.

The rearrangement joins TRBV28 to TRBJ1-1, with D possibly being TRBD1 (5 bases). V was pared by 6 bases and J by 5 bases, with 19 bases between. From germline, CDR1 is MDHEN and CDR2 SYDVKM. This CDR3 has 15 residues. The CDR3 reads CASSVAGGGRTEAFF. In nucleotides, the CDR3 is TGTGCCAGCAGCGTCGCTGGGGGGGGAAGGACTGAAGCTTTCTTT.

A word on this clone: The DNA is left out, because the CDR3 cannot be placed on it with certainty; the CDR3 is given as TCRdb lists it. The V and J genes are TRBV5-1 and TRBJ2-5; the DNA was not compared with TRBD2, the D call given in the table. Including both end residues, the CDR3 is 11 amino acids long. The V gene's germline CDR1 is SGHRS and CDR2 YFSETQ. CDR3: CASSWGDGAYF.

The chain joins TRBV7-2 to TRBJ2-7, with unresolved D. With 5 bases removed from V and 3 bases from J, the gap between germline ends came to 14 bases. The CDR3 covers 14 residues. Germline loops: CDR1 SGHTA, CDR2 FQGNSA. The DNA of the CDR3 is TGTGCCAGCAGCCAAGCGCAAGAATACTACGAGCAGTACTTC. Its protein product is CASSQAQEYYEQYF.

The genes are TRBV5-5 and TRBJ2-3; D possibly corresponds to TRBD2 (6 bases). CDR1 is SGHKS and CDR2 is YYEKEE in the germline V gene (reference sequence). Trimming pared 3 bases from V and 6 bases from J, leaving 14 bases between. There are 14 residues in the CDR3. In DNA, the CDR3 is TGTGCCAGCAGCTCCCGGGACTTGCGGGATACGCAGTATTTT. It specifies CASSSRDLRDTQYF.

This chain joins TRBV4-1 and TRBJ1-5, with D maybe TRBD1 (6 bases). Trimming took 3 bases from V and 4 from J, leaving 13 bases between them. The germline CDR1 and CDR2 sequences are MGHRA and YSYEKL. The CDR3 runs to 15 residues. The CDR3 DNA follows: TGCGCCAGCAGCCACGGGACATTGCAAAATCAGCCCCAGCATTTT. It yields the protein CASSHGTLQNQPQHF.

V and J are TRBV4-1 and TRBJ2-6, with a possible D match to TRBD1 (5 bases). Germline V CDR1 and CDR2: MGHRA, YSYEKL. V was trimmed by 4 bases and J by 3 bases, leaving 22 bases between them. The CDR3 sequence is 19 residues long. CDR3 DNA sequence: TGCGCCAGCAGCCGGAGCCAGGGCCTCTCCGTGTTTGGGGCCAACGTCCTGACTTTC. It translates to CASSRSQGLSVFGANVLTF.

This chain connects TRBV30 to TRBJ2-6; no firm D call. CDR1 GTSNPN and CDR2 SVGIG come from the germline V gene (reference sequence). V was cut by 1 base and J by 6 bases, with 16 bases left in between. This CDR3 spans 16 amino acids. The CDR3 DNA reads TGTGCCTGGAGTGCGAAGCAGGTCGGATTGGCCAACGTCCTGACTTTC. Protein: CAWSAKQVGLANVLTF. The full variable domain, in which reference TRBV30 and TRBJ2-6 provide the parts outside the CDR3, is SQTIHQWPATLVQPVGSPLSLECTVEGTSNPNLYWYRQAAGRGLQLLFYSVGIGQISSEVPQNLSASRPQDRQFILSSKKLLLSDSGFYLCAWSAKQVGLANVLTFGAGSRLTVL.

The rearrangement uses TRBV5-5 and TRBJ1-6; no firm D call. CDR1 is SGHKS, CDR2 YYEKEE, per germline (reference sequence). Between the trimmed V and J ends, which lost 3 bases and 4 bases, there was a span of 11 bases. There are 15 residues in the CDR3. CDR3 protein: CASSSEGGYNSPLHF. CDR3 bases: TGTGCCAGCAGCTCGGAGGGCGGATATAATTCACCCCTCCACTTT.

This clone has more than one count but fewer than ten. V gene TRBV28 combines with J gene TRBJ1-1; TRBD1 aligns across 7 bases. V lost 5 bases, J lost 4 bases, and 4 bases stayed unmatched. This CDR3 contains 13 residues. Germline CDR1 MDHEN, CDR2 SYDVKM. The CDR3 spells CASSEPGGTEAFF. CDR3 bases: TGTGCCAGCAGTGAGCCAGGGGGCACTGAAGCTTTCTTT.

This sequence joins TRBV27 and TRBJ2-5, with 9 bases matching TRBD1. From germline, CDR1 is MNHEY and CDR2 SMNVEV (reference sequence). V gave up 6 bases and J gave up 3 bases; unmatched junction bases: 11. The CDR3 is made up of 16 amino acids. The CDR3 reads CASRPPGQGHKETQYF. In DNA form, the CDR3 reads TGTGCCAGCAGGCCCCCTGGACAGGGGCACAAAGAGACCCAGTACTTC.

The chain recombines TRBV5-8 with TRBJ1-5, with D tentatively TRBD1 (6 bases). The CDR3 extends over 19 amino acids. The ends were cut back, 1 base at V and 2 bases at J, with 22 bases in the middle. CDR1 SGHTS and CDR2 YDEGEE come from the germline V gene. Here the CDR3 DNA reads TGTGCCAGCAGCTTGCTGGTATTCCGGGGGCGGAAGGGCAATCAGCCCCAGCATTTT. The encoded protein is CASSLLVFRGRKGNQPQHF.